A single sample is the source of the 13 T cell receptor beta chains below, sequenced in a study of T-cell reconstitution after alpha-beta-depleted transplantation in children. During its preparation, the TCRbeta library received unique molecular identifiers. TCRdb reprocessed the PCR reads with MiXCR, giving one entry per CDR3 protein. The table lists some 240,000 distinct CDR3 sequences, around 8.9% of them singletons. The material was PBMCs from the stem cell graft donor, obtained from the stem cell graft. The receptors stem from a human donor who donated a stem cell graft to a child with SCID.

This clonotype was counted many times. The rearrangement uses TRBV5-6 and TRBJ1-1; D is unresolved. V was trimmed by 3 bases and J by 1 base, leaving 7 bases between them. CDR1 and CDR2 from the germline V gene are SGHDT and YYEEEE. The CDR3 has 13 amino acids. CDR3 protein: CASSSARNTEAFF. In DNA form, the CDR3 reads TGTGCCAGCAGCTCCGCTAGGAACACTGAAGCTTTCTTT.

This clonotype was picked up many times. The CDR3 coding sequence is TGCAGTGCACGGACAGGGGGCGGAGGTGGCTACACCTTC. It encodes CSARTGGGGGYTF. The chain uses TRBV20-1 and TRBJ1-2, with 11 bases lining up with TRBD1. Germline values: CDR1 DFQATT, CDR2 SNEGSKA (reference sequence). The V segment lost 6 bases and the J segment 7 bases; nucleotides outside the gene matches: 7. The CDR3 consists of 13 residues.

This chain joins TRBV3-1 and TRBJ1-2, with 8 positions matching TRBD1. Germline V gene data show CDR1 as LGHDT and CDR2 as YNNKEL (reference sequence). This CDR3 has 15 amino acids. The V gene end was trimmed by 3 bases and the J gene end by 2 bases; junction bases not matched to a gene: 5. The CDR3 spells CASSQMTGVNYGYTF. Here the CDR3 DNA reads TGTGCCAGCAGCCAGATGACAGGGGTCAACTATGGCTACACCTTC. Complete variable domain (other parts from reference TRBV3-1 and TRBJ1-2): DTAVSQTPKYLVTQMGNDKSIKCEQNLGHDTMYWYKQDSKKFLKIMFSYNNKELIINETVPNRFSPKSPDKAHLNLHINSLELGDSAVYFCASSQMTGVNYGYTFGSGTRLTVV.

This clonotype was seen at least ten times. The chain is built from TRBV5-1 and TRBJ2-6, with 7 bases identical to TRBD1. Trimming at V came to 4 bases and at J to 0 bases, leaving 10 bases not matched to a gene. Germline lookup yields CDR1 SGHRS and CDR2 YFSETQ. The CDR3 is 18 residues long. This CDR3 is CASSENDRESSGANVLTF. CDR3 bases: TGCGCCAGCAGCGAGAATGACAGGGAGAGCTCTGGGGCCAACGTCCTGACTTTC. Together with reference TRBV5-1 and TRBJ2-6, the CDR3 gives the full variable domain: KAGVTQTPRYLIKTRGQQVTLSCSPISGHRSVSWYQQTPGQGLQFLFEYFSETQRNKGNFPGRFSGRQFSNSRSEMNVSTLELGDSALYLCASSENDRESSGANVLTFGAGSRLTVL.

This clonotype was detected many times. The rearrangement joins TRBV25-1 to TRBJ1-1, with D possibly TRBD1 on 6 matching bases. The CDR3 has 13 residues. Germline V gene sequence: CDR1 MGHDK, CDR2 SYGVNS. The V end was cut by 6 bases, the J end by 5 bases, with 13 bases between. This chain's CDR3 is CASRPTGSTEAFF. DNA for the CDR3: TGTGCCAGCAGACCTACAGGGTCGACTGAAGCTTTCTTT.

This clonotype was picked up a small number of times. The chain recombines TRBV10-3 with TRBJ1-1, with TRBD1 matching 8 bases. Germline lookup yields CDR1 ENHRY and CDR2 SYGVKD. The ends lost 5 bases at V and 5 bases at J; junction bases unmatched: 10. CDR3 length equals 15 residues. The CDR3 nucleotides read TGTGCCATCAGTCCTTGGACAGGGCCGGGGACTGAAGCTTTCTTT. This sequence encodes CAISPWTGPGTEAFF.

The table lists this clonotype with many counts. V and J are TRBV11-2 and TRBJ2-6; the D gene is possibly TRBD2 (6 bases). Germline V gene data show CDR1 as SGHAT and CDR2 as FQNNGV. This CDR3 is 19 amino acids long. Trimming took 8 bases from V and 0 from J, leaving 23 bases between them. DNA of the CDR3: TGTGCCAGCCCCAGGGCACTTTCGGGGGTTTTCTCTGGGGCCAACGTCCTGACTTTC. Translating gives CASPRALSGVFSGANVLTF.

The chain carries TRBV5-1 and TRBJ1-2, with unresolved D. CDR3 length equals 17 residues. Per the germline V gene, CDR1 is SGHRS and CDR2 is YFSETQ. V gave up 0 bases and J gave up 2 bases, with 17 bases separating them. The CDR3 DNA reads TGCGCCAGCAGCTTGGTCGGGCGCCGGCAAGGAAACTATGGCTACACCTTC. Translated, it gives CASSLVGRRQGNYGYTF. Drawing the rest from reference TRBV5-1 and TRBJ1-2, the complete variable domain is KAGVTQTPRYLIKTRGQQVTLSCSPISGHRSVSWYQQTPGQGLQFLFEYFSETQRNKGNFPGRFSGRQFSNSRSEMNVSTLELGDSALYLCASSLVGRRQGNYGYTFGSGTRLTVV.

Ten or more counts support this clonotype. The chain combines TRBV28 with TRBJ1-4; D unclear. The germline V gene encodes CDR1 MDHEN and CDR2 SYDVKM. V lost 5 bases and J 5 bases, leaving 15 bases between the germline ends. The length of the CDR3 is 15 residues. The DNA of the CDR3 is TGTGCCAGCAGTCCCCTCCTAGGGAGGAATGAAAAACTGTTTTTT. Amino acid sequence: CASSPLLGRNEKLFF.

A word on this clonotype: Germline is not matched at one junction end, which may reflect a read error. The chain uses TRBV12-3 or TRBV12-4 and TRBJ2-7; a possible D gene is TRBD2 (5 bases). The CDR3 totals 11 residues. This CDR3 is CASSLRDTLFF. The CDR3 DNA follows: TGTGCCAGCAGTCTCCGGGATACACTTTTCTTC.

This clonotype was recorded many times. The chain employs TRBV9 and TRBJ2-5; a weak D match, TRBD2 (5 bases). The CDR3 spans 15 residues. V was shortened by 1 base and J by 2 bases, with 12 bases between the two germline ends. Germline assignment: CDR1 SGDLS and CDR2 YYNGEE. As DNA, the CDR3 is TGTGCCAGCAGCGTATTCGTCGGAGGTCAAGAGACCCAGTACTTC. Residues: CASSVFVGGQETQYF.

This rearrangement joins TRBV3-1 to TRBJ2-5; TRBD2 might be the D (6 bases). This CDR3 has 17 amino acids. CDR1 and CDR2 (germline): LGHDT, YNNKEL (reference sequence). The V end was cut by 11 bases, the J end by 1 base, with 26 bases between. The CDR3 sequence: CACSQLSTGVLQETQYF. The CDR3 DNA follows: TGTGCCTGCTCCCAACTCTCCACGGGGGTCCTCCAAGAGACCCAGTACTTC.

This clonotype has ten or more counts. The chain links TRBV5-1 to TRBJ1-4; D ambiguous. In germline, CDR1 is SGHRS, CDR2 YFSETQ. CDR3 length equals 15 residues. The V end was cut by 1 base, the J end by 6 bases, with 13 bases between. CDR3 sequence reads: CASSLTPGRHEKLFF. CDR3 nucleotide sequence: TGCGCCAGCAGCTTGACGCCCGGGAGGCATGAAAAACTGTTTTTT.